These 20 T cell receptor beta chains came from one sample sequenced in a study of cytomegalovirus exposure and HLA in healthy donors. Use of 60 Vbeta and 13 Jbeta primers characterized the PCR. Measured with immunoSEQ multiplex PCR; TCRdb has only the in-frame clones, and not every one. The sample includes over 95,000 clones, about 79% of them seen just once. The specimen sequenced was PBMCs. All receptors derive from a woman between 18 and 29 years old in good health and CMV-seronegative.

V and J are TRBV25-1 and TRBJ2-5, with a weak D call TRBD1 (6 bases). Germline V gene data show CDR1 as MGHDK and CDR2 as SYGVNS. The CDR3 sequence is 14 residues long. V lost 2 bases to trimming and J lost 5 bases, with 12 bases between them. The CDR3 reads CASSEMGAWETQYF. The CDR3, as DNA: TGTGCCAGCAGTGAAATGGGGGCCTGGGAGACCCAGTACTTC.

Turning to this clone: The final CDR3 position lacks the conserved phenylalanine or tryptophan, pointing to a likely read error. Because the CDR3's place on the DNA is in doubt, the DNA is left out and the CDR3 is given as listed by TCRdb. The chain combines TRBV27 with TRBJ1-2. CDR1 is MNHEY, CDR2 SMNVEV, per germline (reference sequence). Ends included, the CDR3 has 11 residues. CDR3 sequence reads: CASTRDCEVGL.

Here the CDR3 DNA reads TGTGCCAGCAGCCTATATTACAGGGGTTCACCCCTCCACTTT. Translation gives CASSLYYRGSPLHF. V and J are TRBV7-9 and TRBJ1-6; TRBD1 matches at 7 bases. V was clipped by 5 bases and J by 9 bases; unmatched bases: 7. The CDR3 totals 14 residues. From germline, CDR1 is SEHNR and CDR2 FQNEAQ (reference sequence). Supplemented by reference TRBV7-9 and TRBJ1-6, the full variable domain reads DTGVSQNPRHKITKRGQNVTFRCDPISEHNRLYWYRQTLGQGPEFLTYFQNEAQLEKSRLLSDRFSAERPKGSFSTLEIQRTEQGDSAMYLCASSLYYRGSPLHFGNGTRLTVT.

J is TRBJ1-4 and V is TRBV6-6; D is unresolved. Germline CDR1 MNHNY, CDR2 SVGAGI (reference sequence). This CDR3 has 15 residues. V shed 0 bases and J shed 6 bases, with 11 bases lying between them. The CDR3 protein is CASSYSIASDEKLFF. In DNA, the CDR3 is TGTGCCAGCAGTTACTCGATCGCGAGTGATGAAAAACTGTTTTTT.

The chain combines TRBV28 with TRBJ2-1; TRBD1 matches 8 bases. Germline V CDR1 and CDR2: MDHEN, SYDVKM. The CDR3 contains 11 residues. The ends lost 5 bases at V and 16 bases at J; junction bases unmatched: 7. The CDR3 DNA follows: TGTGCCAGCAGTCCCGGACAGGGAGGCTTCTTC. This translates into CASSPGQGGFF. Together with reference TRBV28 and TRBJ2-1, the CDR3 gives the full variable domain: DVKVTQSSRYLVKRTGEKVFLECVQDMDHENMFWYRQDPGLGLRLIYFSYDVKMKEKGDIPEGYSVSREKKERFSLILESASTNQTSMYLCASSPGQGGFFGPGTRLTVL.

The CDR3 sequence is CASSLTSGVFYEQYF. The CDR3 nucleotides are TGTGCCAGCAGCCTGACTAGCGGGGTTTTCTACGAGCAGTACTTC. This chain connects TRBV7-2 to TRBJ2-7, with TRBD2 identical over 11 bases. Germline V gene lookup returns CDR1 SGHTA and CDR2 FQGNSA. V lost 5 bases to trimming and J lost 3 bases; unmatched junction nucleotides: 6. The CDR3 totals 15 residues.

The chain joins TRBV16 to TRBJ2-6, with a possible D match to TRBD1 (5 bases). V was clipped by 0 bases and J by 2 bases, with 5 bases between them. The CDR3 has 15 residues. Germline V gene data show CDR1 as KGHSY and CDR2 as FQNENV. The CDR3 region is CASSQSTAGANVLTF. The CDR3, as DNA: TGTGCCAGCAGCCAATCGACAGCTGGGGCCAACGTCCTGACTTTC.

This sequence joins TRBV6-5 and TRBJ1-1; possible D gene TRBD1, 5 bases. Germline V gene data show CDR1 as MNHEY and CDR2 as SVGAGI. This CDR3 has 13 amino acids. V lost 7 bases and J 0 bases, leaving 9 bases between the germline ends. Written as DNA, the CDR3 is TGTGCCAGCACCACGGGGGTGAACACTGAAGCTTTCTTT. The encoded protein is CASTTGVNTEAFF.

The chain has TRBV28 and TRBJ1-4; D not resolved. Trimming cost V 7 bases and J 8 bases, with 14 bases left between them. The CDR3 covers 13 residues. CDR1 is MDHEN, CDR2 SYDVKM, per germline. The CDR3 loop reads CASTSGQREKLFF. In DNA, the CDR3 is TGTGCCAGCACATCTGGCCAGAGGGAAAAACTGTTTTTT.

V is TRBV6-5 and J is TRBJ2-1; 7 bases are shared with TRBD2. The V segment lost 6 bases and the J segment 2 bases; nucleotides outside the gene matches: 1. CDR1 and CDR2 from the germline V gene are MNHEY and SVGAGI. The CDR3 covers 13 residues. As DNA, the CDR3 is TGTGCCAGCAGCGCGGGGGCCTACAATGAGCAGTTCTTC. Its translation: CASSAGAYNEQFF.

The chain employs TRBV30 and TRBJ2-6; no firm D call. Trimming removed 0 bases at V and 0 bases at J, with 6 bases between. Per the germline V gene, CDR1 is GTSNPN and CDR2 is SVGIG (reference sequence). The CDR3 contains 15 residues. Written as DNA, the CDR3 is TGTGCCTGGAGTGTACATGGCTCTGGGGCCAACGTCCTGACTTTC. This codes for CAWSVHGSGANVLTF. Full variable domain (outside the CDR3, taken from reference TRBV30 and TRBJ2-6): SQTIHQWPATLVQPVGSPLSLECTVEGTSNPNLYWYRQAAGRGLQLLFYSVGIGQISSEVPQNLSASRPQDRQFILSSKKLLLSDSGFYLCAWSVHGSGANVLTFGAGSRLTVL.

This clone occurred a few times. V is TRBV28 and J is TRBJ1-5; D possibly corresponds to TRBD1 (6 bases). Germline values: CDR1 MDHEN, CDR2 SYDVKM. The CDR3 contains 14 residues. The ends were cut back, 7 bases at V and 0 bases at J, with 10 bases in the middle. The CDR3 DNA sequence: TGTGCCAGCACCAGGACAGATAGCAATCAGCCCCAGCATTTT. This codes for CASTRTDSNQPQHF.

The V and J genes are TRBV6-1 and TRBJ2-1; no clear D. Germline-derived CDR1 and CDR2 are MNHNS and SASEGT. This CDR3 has 16 amino acids. V was clipped by 2 bases and J by 2 bases, with 13 bases between them. CDR3 coding DNA: TGTGCCAGCAGTGAATTTCGCGGTTCAACCTACAATGAGCAGTTCTTC. It translates to CASSEFRGSTYNEQFF.

V and J are TRBV5-1 and TRBJ2-2; unclear D gene. The germline CDR1 and CDR2 sequences are SGHRS and YFSETQ. Trimming took 0 bases from V and 4 from J, leaving 10 bases between them. The CDR3 contains 15 residues. The CDR3 DNA reads TGCGCCAGCAGCTTGGATATCCCTAGCACCGGGGAGCTGTTTTTT. Amino acids: CASSLDIPSTGELFF. Combining the CDR3 with reference TRBV5-1 and TRBJ2-2 gives the whole variable domain KAGVTQTPRYLIKTRGQQVTLSCSPISGHRSVSWYQQTPGQGLQFLFEYFSETQRNKGNFPGRFSGRQFSNSRSEMNVSTLELGDSALYLCASSLDIPSTGELFFGEGSRLTVL.

The chain uses TRBV9 and TRBJ2-3; D may be TRBD2 (6 bases). Between the trimmed V and J ends, which lost 4 bases and 2 bases, there was a span of 14 bases. Germline V gene data show CDR1 as SGDLS and CDR2 as YYNGEE. The CDR3 length is 15 residues. CDR3 sequence: CASSSRRANTDTQYF. CDR3 nucleotides: TGTGCCAGCAGCTCGCGGAGGGCGAACACAGATACGCAGTATTTT.

With regard to this clone: This CDR3 is also generated by other DNA sequences in the sample. The CDR3 region is CASSPGQSNQPQHF. The CDR3 DNA sequence: TGTGCCAGCTCACCGGGACAGTCCAATCAGCCCCAGCATTTT. The chain has TRBV18 and TRBJ1-5; 7 bases are a match to TRBD1. Trimming cost V 3 bases and J 3 bases; bases outside gene matches: 2. CDR3 length equals 14 residues. The germline CDR1 and CDR2 sequences are KGHSH and LQKENI. Drawing the rest from reference TRBV18 and TRBJ1-5, the complete variable domain is NAGVMQNPRHLVRRRGQEARLRCSPMKGHSHVYWYRQLPEEGLKFMVYLQKENIIDESGMPKERFSAEFPKEGPSILRIQQVVRGDSAAYFCASSPGQSNQPQHFGDGTRLSIL.

The V and J genes are TRBV7-8 and TRBJ1-4; TRBD1 matches at 10 bases. After removal of 5 bases from V and 6 bases from J, the junction contained 9 bases not matched to a gene. The CDR3 consists of 16 residues. CDR1 and CDR2 (germline): SGHVS, FQNEAQ. The CDR3 DNA follows: TGTGCCAGCAGCCTAAGAGGGGACAGGGGACATGAAAAACTGTTTTTT. This gives the protein CASSLRGDRGHEKLFF.

With regard to this clone: One end of the junction fails to match germline, which may point to a read error. This chain links TRBV28 with TRBJ2-7, with 8 bases aligning to TRBD1. This CDR3 comprises 11 residues. Germline CDR1 is MDHEN and CDR2 is SYDVKM. The chain's CDR3 is CASTWGDRINF. As DNA, the CDR3 is TGTGCCAGCACCTGGGGGGACAGGATAAACTTC.

CDR3 amino acids: CASSLGANYGYTF. CDR3 nucleotides: TGTGCCAGCAGCTTAGGAGCTAACTATGGCTACACCTTC. The chain uses TRBV7-9 and TRBJ1-2, with D uncertain. Germline V gene lookup returns CDR1 SEHNR and CDR2 FQNEAQ (reference sequence). V was trimmed by 1 base and J by 0 bases, leaving 3 bases between them. CDR3 length: 13 amino acids.

This clone was counted between two and nine times. The chain recombines TRBV5-4 with TRBJ1-1, with D maybe TRBD1 (5 bases). V was clipped by 5 bases and J by 11 bases, with 22 bases between them. This CDR3 is built from 14 residues. Germline V gene lookup returns CDR1 SGHNT and CDR2 YYREEE (reference sequence). The CDR3 bases are TGTGCCAGCAGGGACCGGGGGGGAGGAGTGGATGCTTTCTTT. It translates to CASRDRGGGVDAFF. The full variable domain, completed using reference TRBV5-4 and TRBJ1-1, is ETGVTQSPTHLIKTRGQQVTLRCSSQSGHNTVSWYQQALGQGPQFIFQYYREEENGRGNFPPRFSGLQFPNYSSELNVNALELDDSALYLCASRDRGGGVDAFFGQGTRLTVV.